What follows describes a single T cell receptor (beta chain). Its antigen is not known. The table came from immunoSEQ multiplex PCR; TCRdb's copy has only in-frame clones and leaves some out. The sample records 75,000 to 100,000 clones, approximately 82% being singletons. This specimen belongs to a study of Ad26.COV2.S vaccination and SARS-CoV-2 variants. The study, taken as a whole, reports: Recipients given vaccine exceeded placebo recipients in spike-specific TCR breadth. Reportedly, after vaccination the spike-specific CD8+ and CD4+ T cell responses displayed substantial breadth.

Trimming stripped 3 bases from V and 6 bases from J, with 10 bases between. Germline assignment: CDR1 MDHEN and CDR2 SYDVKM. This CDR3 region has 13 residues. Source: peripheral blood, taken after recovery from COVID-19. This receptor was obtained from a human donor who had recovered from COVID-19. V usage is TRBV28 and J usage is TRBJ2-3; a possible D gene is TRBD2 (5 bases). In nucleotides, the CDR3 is TGTGCCAGCAGTTTGGGAGCAGCGGATACGCAGTATTTT. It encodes CASSLGAADTQYF.